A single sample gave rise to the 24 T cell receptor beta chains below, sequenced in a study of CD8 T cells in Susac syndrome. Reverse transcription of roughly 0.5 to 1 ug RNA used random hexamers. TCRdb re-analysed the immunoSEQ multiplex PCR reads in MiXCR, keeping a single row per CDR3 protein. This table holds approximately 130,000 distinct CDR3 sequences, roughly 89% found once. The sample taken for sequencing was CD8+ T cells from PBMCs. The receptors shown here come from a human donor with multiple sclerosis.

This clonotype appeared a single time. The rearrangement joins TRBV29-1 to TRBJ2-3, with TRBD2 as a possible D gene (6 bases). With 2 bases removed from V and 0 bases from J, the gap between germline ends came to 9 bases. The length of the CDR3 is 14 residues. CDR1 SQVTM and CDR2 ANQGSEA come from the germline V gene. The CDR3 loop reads CSVEWSGSTDTQYF. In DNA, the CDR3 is TGCAGCGTTGAATGGAGCGGGAGCACAGATACGCAGTATTTT.

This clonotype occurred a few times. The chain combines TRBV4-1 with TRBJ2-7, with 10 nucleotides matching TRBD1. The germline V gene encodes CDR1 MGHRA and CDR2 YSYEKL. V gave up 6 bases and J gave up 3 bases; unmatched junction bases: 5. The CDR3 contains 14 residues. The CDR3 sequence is CASRLGTGVYEQYF. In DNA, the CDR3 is TGCGCCAGCAGACTCGGGACAGGGGTCTACGAGCAGTACTTC.

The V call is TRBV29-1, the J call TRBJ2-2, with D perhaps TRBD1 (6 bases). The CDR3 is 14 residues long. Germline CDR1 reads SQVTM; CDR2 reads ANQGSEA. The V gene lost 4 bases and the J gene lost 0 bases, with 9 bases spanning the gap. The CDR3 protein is CSVAGTTNTGELFF. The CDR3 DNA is TGCAGCGTTGCCGGGACAACGAACACCGGGGAGCTGTTTTTT.

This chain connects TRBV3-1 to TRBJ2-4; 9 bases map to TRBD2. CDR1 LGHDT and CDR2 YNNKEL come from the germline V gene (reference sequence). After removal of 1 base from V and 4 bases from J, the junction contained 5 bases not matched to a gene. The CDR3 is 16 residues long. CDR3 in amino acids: CASSQGWGLAKNIQYF. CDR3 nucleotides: TGTGCCAGCAGCCAAGGCTGGGGACTAGCAAAAAACATTCAGTACTTC.

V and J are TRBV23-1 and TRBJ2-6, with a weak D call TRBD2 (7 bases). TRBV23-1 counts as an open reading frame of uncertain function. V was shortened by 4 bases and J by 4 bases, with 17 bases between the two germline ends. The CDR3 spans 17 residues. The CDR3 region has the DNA TGCGCCAGCAGTCGGTTGGAAGGGGGGGACGGGGCCAACGTCCTGACTTTC. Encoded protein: CASSRLEGGDGANVLTF.

CDR3 sequence: CSPGMLGSQETQYF. The CDR3, as DNA: TGCAGCCCTGGGATGCTGGGAAGCCAAGAGACCCAGTACTTC. V is TRBV20-1 and J is TRBJ2-5; no definite D call. The CDR3 consists of 14 residues. The germline gives CDR1 DFQATT, CDR2 SNEGSKA (reference sequence).

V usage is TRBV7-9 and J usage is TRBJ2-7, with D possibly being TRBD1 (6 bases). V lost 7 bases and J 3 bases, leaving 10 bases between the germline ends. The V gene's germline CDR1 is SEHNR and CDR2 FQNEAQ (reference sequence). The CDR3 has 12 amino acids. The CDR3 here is CASTEDSYEQYF. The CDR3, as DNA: TGTGCCAGCACCGAGGACAGCTACGAGCAGTACTTC.

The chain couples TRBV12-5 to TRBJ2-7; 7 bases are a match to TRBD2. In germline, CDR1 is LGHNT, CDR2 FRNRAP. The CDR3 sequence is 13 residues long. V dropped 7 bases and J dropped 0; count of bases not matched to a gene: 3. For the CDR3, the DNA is TGTGCTAGTGAGGGCGGGAGCTCCTACGAGCAGTACTTC. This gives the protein CASEGGSSYEQYF. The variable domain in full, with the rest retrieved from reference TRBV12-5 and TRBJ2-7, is DARVTQTPRHKVTEMGQEVTMRCQPILGHNTVFWYRQTMMQGLELLAYFRNRAPLDDSGMPKDRFSAEMPDATLATLKIQPSEPRDSAVYFCASEGGSSYEQYFGPGTRLTVT.

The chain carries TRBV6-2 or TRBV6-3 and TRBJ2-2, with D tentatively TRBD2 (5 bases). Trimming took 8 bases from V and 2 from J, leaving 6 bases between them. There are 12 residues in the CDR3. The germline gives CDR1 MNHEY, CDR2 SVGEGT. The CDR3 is CASAGNTGELFF. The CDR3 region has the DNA TGTGCCAGCGCGGGCAACACCGGGGAGCTGTTTTTT.

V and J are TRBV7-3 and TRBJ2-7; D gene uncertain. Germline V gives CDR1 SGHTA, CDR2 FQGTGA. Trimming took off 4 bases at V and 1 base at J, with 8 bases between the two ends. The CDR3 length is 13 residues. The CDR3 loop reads CASSSPPSYEQYF. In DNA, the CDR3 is TGTGCCAGCAGCTCCCCCCCGTCCTACGAGCAGTACTTC.

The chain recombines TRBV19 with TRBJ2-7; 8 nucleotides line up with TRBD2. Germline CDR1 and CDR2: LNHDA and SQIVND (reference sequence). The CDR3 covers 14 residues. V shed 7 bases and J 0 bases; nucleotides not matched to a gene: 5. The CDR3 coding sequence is TGTGCCAGTAAAGGCGGGGGGAGCTCCTACGAGCAGTACTTC. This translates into CASKGGGSSYEQYF.

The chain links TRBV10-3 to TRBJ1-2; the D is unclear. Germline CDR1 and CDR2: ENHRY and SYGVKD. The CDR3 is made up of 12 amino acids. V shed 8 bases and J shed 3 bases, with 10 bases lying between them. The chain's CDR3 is CAIGEGDYGYTF. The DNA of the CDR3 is TGTGCCATCGGGGAAGGTGACTATGGCTACACCTTC.

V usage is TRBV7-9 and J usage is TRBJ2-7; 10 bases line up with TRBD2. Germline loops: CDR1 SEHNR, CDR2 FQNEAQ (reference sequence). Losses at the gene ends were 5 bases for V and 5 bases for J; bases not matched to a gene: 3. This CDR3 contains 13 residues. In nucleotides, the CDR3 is TGTGCCAGCAGCACGGGACTAGCGAACGAGCAGTACTTC. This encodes CASSTGLANEQYF.

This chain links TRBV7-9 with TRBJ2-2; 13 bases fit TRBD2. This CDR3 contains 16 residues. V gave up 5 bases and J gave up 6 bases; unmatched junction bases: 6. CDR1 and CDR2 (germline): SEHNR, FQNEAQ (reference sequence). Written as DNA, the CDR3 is TGTGCCAGCAGCCCGAGACTAGCGGGAGGACCCGGGGAGCTGTTTTTT. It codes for CASSPRLAGGPGELFF.

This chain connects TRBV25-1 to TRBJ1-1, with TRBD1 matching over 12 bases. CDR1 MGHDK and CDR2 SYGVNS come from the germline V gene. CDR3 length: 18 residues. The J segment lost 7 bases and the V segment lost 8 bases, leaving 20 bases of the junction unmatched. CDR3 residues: CASGSPIRDRGQAREAFF. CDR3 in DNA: TGTGCCAGCGGCAGCCCGATCCGGGACAGGGGGCAGGCTCGTGAAGCTTTCTTT. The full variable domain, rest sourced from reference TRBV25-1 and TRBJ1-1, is EADIYQTPRYLVIGTGKKITLECSQTMGHDKMYWYQQDPGMELHLIHYSYGVNSTEKGDLSSESTVSRIRTEHFPLTLESARPSHTSQYLCASGSPIRDRGQAREAFFGQGTRLTVV.

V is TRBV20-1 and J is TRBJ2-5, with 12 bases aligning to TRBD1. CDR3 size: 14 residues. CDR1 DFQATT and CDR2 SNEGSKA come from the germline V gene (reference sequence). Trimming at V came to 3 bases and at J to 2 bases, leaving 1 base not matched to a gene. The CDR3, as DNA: TGCAGTGCTAGGGGACAGGGGGCGCAAGAGACCCAGTACTTC. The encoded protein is CSARGQGAQETQYF.

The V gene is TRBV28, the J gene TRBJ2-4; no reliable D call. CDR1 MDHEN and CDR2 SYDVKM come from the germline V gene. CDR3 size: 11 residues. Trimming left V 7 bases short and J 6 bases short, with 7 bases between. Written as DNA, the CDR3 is TGTGCCAGCACCCAGCTAAACATTCAGTACTTC. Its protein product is CASTQLNIQYF. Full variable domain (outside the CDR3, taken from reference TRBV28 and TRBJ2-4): DVKVTQSSRYLVKRTGEKVFLECVQDMDHENMFWYRQDPGLGLRLIYFSYDVKMKEKGDIPEGYSVSREKKERFSLILESASTNQTSMYLCASTQLNIQYFGAGTRLSVL.

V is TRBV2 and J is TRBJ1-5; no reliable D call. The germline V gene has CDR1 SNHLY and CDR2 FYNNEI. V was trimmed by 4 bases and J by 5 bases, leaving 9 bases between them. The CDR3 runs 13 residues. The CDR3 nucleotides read TGTGCCAGCAGTGTCGCGGCGGATCAGCCCCAGCATTTT. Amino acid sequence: CASSVAADQPQHF.

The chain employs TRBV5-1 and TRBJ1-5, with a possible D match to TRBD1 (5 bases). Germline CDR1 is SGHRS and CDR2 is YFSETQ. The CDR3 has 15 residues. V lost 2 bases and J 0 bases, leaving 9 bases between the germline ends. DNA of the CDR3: TGCGCCAGCAGCTTATCAGGGCTTAGCAATCAGCCCCAGCATTTT. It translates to CASSLSGLSNQPQHF.

The CDR3 DNA is TGTGCCAGCAGCCTCCCTCCGGGCTACGAGCAGTACTTC. The encoded protein is CASSLPPGYEQYF. The J gene is TRBJ2-7, the V gene TRBV3-1; no definite D call. The CDR3 contains 13 residues. Trimming took 4 bases from V and 3 from J, leaving 10 bases between them. The germline V gene encodes CDR1 LGHDT and CDR2 YNNKEL (reference sequence).

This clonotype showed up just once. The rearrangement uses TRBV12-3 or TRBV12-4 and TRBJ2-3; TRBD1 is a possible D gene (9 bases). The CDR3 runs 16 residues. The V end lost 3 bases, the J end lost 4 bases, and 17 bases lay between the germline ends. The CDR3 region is CASSFPGGTGSDTQYF. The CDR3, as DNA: TGTGCCAGCAGTTTCCCGGGGGGGACAGGGTCAGATACGCAGTATTTT.

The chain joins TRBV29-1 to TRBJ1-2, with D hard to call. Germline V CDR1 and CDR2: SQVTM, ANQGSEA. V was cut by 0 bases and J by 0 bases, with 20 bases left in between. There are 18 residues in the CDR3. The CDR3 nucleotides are TGCAGCGTTGAAGATTACGTCGGATCACAAAGTACTAACTATGGCTACACCTTC. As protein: CSVEDYVGSQSTNYGYTF.

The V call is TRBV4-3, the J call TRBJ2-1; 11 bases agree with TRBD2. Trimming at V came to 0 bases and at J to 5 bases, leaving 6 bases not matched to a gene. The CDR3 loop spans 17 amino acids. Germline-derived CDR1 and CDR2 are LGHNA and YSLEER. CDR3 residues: CASSQDPTSGENNEQFF. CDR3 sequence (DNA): TGCGCCAGCAGCCAAGATCCGACTAGCGGGGAAAACAATGAGCAGTTCTTC.

CDR3 coding DNA: TGTGCCAGCAGCTCTGGGCTAGGGATCGGATATGAGCAGTTCTTC. Its translation is CASSSGLGIGYEQFF. The chain carries TRBV7-2 and TRBJ2-1; D not certain. Trimming left V 4 bases short and J 8 bases short, with 18 bases between. Germline V lookup: CDR1 SGHTA, CDR2 FQGNSA. The CDR3 loop spans 15 amino acids.